This paragraph reports one TCR beta chain. These data are taken from a study of control samples from healthy donors and cancer patients. Produced via immunoSEQ multiplex PCR; TCRdb's table is partial and in-frame only. Seen here are about 98,000 clones, 82% observed once, and the top ten hold approximately 2%. There are 19 residues in the CDR3. The V gene's germline CDR1 is MNHEY and CDR2 SMNVEV (reference sequence). V dropped 3 bases and J dropped 1; count of bases not matched to a gene: 16. Sequenced material: blood. The source is a man between 60 and 75 years old in good health. This chain uses TRBV27 with TRBJ2-3; TRBD1 matches 7 bases. CDR3 sequence reads: CASSFYPLPTGSGTDTQYF. CDR3 DNA: TGTGCCAGCAGTTTCTACCCCCTCCCGACAGGGTCCGGCACAGATACGCAGTATTTT.